This T cell receptor (beta chain) emerged from a study of blood T cells in healthy people across ages. Overall study context: Every two T cells gave about one barcoded beta molecule via template switching.

The germline V gene encodes CDR1 MNHEY and CDR2 SMNVEV (reference sequence). This CDR3 region has 14 residues. Trimming stripped 4 bases from V and 4 bases from J, with 11 bases between. Peripheral blood from each donor was collected in a volume of about 10 milliliters. The study, taken as a whole, reports: Higher diversity, along with more naive CD4+ cells, distinguished long-lived donors from aged donors. Correlation between TCR beta diversity and naive T cell percentage was strong.

Details on this clonotype: The target antigen is unknown.

The use of a sample-barcoded 5' primer and a J-beta primer mix characterized a second PCR of roughly 6 to 11 cycles. MiXCR was run by TCRdb on the 5' RACE reads, yielding one entry per CDR3 protein. Found here are some 550,000 distinct CDR3 sequences, around 50% of them singletons; the top ten hold approximately 23%. The sample was blood. The J gene is TRBJ1-5, the V gene TRBV27; perhaps TRBD1 as D (5 bases). The TCR sequence derives from a man aged 80 or over in good health. In DNA, the CDR3 is TGTGCCAGCAGTTCAGAGGGGTGGAATCAGCCCCAGCATTTT. It specifies CASSSEGWNQPQHF.